The rows below give T cell receptor beta chains drawn from one sample of a study of beta chain features in type 1 diabetes. Clones were read by immunoSEQ multiplex PCR, and TCRdb kept only the in-frame ones, dropping some. The data hold nearly 250,000 clones, with more than 65% observed a single time. Sequenced: naive CD4+ T cells from blood. Receptors were obtained from a young man in good health. Each CDR3 is given with its conserved first and last residue. D genes are given only for firm matches. Clone size is given for some rows only: seen once, a few or many times, or a class if the clone is expanded.

>TRBV30|13|.|.|TRBJ1-2
CAWSVGADYGYTF
TGTGCCTGGAGTGTCGGGGCAGACTATGGCTACACCTTC
>TRBV7-9|11|.|.|TRBJ2-7
CASSLFGEQYF
TGTGCCAGCAGCTTATTTGGAGAGCAGTACTTC
>TRBV30|18|TRBD2|.|TRBJ2-7
CAWSGSQTLAGGSYEQYF
TGTGCCTGGAGTGGTAGCCAGACGCTAGCGGGAGGCTCCTACGAGCAGTACTTC
>TRBV30|15|TRBD2|.|TRBJ2-1
CAWSVGGTSYNEQFF
TGTGCCTGGAGTGTCGGGGGGACTTCCTACAATGAGCAGTTCTTC
>TRBV9|14|.|.|TRBJ2-3
CASSVRLVTDTQYF
TGTGCCAGCAGCGTGAGACTGGTGACAGATACGCAGTATTTT
>TRBV14|15|.|once|TRBJ2-2
CASSPGRPNTGELFF
TGTGCCAGCAGCCCGGGGAGGCCGAACACCGGGGAGCTGTTTTTT
>TRBV28|13|.|.|TRBJ2-3
CASSRLQTDTQYF
TGTGCCAGCAGCCGATTACAAACAGATACGCAGTATTTT
>TRBV9|15|TRBD2|.|TRBJ2-1
CASSEGLAEYNEQFF
TGTGCCAGCAGCGAGGGACTAGCAGAGTACAATGAGCAGTTCTTC
>TRBV18|13|.|.|TRBJ1-6
CASSRQDNSPLHF
TGTGCCAGCTCACGGCAGGATAATTCACCCCTCCACTTT
>TRBV5-4|15|.|.|TRBJ2-1
CASSKPGPGSNEQFF
TGTGCCAGCAGCAAGCCGGGCCCCGGGAGCAATGAGCAGTTCTTC
>TRBV6-5|13|.|few|TRBJ1-5
CASSSPGLPAQHF
TGTGCCAGCAGTTCCCCGGGACTGCCGGCCCAGCATTTT
>TRBV30|12|.|.|TRBJ2-5
CAGTPGGETQYF
TGTGCCGGGACCCCTGGGGGAGAGACCCAGTACTTC
>TRBV30|13|TRBD1|.|TRBJ2-5
CAWSRGHQETQYF
TGTGCCTGGAGTAGGGGGCATCAAGAGACCCAGTACTTC
>TRBV4-2|16|.|.|TRBJ2-1
CASSQEEKVGGNEQFF
TGTGCCAGCAGCCAAGAGGAGAAAGTCGGAGGCAATGAGCAGTTCTTC
>TRBV7-2|12|.|.|TRBJ2-7
CASSLSVYEQYF
TGTGCCAGCAGCCTAAGTGTGTACGAGCAGTACTTC
>TRBV14|12|.|once|TRBJ2-1
CASGTGRHEQFF
TGTGCCAGCGGGACCGGGCGTCATGAGCAGTTCTTC
>TRBV29-1|18|TRBD2|few|TRBJ2-1
CSVKGGLAGVSSYNEQFF
TGCAGCGTTAAAGGAGGACTAGCGGGAGTTTCCTCCTACAATGAGCAGTTCTTC
>TRBV29-1|14|.|.|TRBJ2-1
CSVSGGGPWDEQFF
TGCAGCGTCTCAGGGGGGGGCCCTTGGGATGAGCAGTTCTTC
>TRBV7-9|13|.|.|TRBJ2-7
CASSATRTYEQYF
TGTGCCAGCAGCGCTACTAGGACCTACGAGCAGTACTTC
>TRBV29-1|14|TRBD1|few|TRBJ1-2
CSVGEGANNYGYTF
TGCAGCGTTGGGGAGGGGGCCAATAACTATGGCTACACCTTC
>TRBV4-3|15|TRBD2|.|TRBJ2-3
CASSQGTSGWDTQYF
TGCGCCAGCAGCCAAGGAACTAGCGGGTGGGATACGCAGTATTTT
>TRBV7-2|15|.|.|TRBJ2-3
CASSLEEGHTDTQYF
TGTGCCAGCAGCTTAGAAGAGGGTCACACAGATACGCAGTATTTT
>TRBV5-1|14|TRBD1|.|TRBJ2-1
CASSPGGTYNEQFF
TGCGCCAGCAGCCCAGGGGGCACCTACAATGAGCAGTTCTTC
>TRBV5-1|13|.|.|TRBJ2-7
CASSSPTGREQYF
TGCGCCAGCAGCTCTCCGACGGGGCGCGAGCAGTACTTC
>TRBV5-4|16|TRBD1|.|TRBJ2-3
CASSARQGRGTDTQYF
TGTGCCAGCAGCGCCAGACAGGGTCGGGGCACAGATACGCAGTATTTT
>TRBV6-5|15|TRBD1|.|TRBJ1-6
CASSLRQGLGSPLHF
TGTGCCAGCAGTCTGAGACAGGGGCTCGGTTCACCCCTCCACTTT
>TRBV29-1|13|.|few|TRBJ2-5
CSASPGSRETQYF
TGCAGCGCTTCACCGGGATCCCGGGAGACCCAGTACTTC
>TRBV30|12|.|.|TRBJ1-1
CAWSGLGTEAFF
TGTGCCTGGAGTGGTCTGGGCACTGAAGCTTTCTTT
>TRBV20-1|8|.|.|TRBJ2-5
CSTGVRNF
TGCAGTACGGGAGTGAGGAACTTC
>TRBV10-3|15|.|.|TRBJ2-6
CAIRIREMEDNVLTF
TGTGCCATCAGGATCAGGGAGATGGAAGACAACGTCCTGACTTTC
>TRBV20-1|11|TRBD1|.|TRBJ2-7
CSASRDRDFNF
TGCAGTGCTAGCCGGGACAGAGACTTTAACTTC
>TRBV5-1|13|.|few|TRBJ1-4
CASRESEKEKLFF
TGCGCCAGCAGGGAATCCGAGAAAGAAAAACTGTTTTTT
>TRBV4-3|14|.|.|TRBJ2-1
CASSQTLGNNEQFF
TGCGCCAGCAGCCAAACGTTGGGAAACAATGAGCAGTTCTTC
>TRBV6-6|14|.|few|TRBJ2-3
CAASYYGAPDTQYF
TGTGCCGCCAGTTACTACGGAGCCCCAGATACGCAGTATTTT
>TRBV27|13|.|once|TRBJ1-2
CASSWTPDYGYTF
TGTGCCAGCAGTTGGACGCCAGACTATGGCTACACCTTC
>TRBV11-2|17|.|.|TRBJ2-4
CASSLTDSTLAKNIQYF
TGTGCCAGCAGCCTAACAGACAGCACCTTAGCCAAAAACATTCAGTACTTC
>TRBV30|12|TRBD1|.|TRBJ1-2
CCGQGDVYGYTF
TGTTGTGGACAGGGGGATGTCTATGGCTACACCTTC
>TRBV29-1|13|.|once|TRBJ2-7
CSVARTAPYEQYF
TGCAGCGTTGCGAGGACAGCCCCCTACGAGCAGTACTTC
>TRBV29-1|10|TRBD1|once|TRBJ2-3
CSVQGASQYF
TGCAGCGTGCAGGGGGCTTCGCAGTATTTT
>TRBV5-4|18|TRBD2|.|TRBJ2-5
CASSLLGTSGRAGETQYF
TGTGCCAGCAGCTTGTTGGGGACTAGCGGGAGGGCCGGGGAGACCCAGTACTTC
>TRBV30|13|.|.|TRBJ2-1
CAWSHGLFNEQFF
TGTGCCTGGAGCCACGGACTCTTCAATGAGCAGTTCTTC
>TRBV28|15|.|.|TRBJ2-5
CASRTSGAVQETQYF
TGTGCCAGCAGGACCTCGGGTGCCGTTCAAGAGACCCAGTACTTC
>TRBV2|14|.|.|TRBJ2-1
CASSGRSSYNEQFF
TGTGCCAGCAGTGGACGGAGCTCCTACAATGAGCAGTTCTTC
>TRBV6-5|15|TRBD2|few|TRBJ2-3
CASSHSGSGADTQYF
TGTGCCAGCAGCCACAGCGGGAGCGGGGCAGATACGCAGTATTTT
>TRBV18|11|.|few|TRBJ2-1
CASSPGQVKFF
TGTGCCAGCTCACCGGGCCAGGTTAAGTTCTTC
>TRBV7-9|16|.|.|TRBJ2-7
CASSSDRPPPGYEQYF
TGTGCCAGCAGCTCCGACCGCCCCCCCCCGGGGTACGAGCAGTACTTC
>TRBV29-1|13|.|.|TRBJ1-3
CSVASGSGNTIYF
TGCAGCGTTGCAAGCGGCTCTGGAAACACCATATATTTT
>TRBV10-3|18|.|.|TRBJ2-5
CAISESIFAGNDQETQYF
TGTGCCATCAGTGAGTCGATTTTCGCGGGGAATGACCAAGAGACCCAGTACTTC
>TRBV7-9|13|.|.|TRBJ1-5
CASSFTGHQPQHF
TGTGCCAGCAGCTTTACGGGCCATCAGCCCCAGCATTTT
>TRBV29-1|14|.|.|TRBJ1-1
CSVWDGNGVTEAFF
TGCAGCGTCTGGGACGGGAACGGGGTCACTGAAGCTTTCTTT
>TRBV9|17|TRBD2|.|TRBJ2-1
CASSVSSGRASYNEQFF
TGTGCCAGCAGCGTCTCTAGCGGGAGGGCCAGCTACAATGAGCAGTTCTTC
>TRBV7-9|16|TRBD2|few|TRBJ2-3
CASSLGSSGGLDTQYF
TGTGCCAGCAGCTTAGGCTCTAGCGGGGGATTAGATACGCAGTATTTT
>TRBV9|15|TRBD1|.|TRBJ2-2
CASSPRDRVTGELFF
TGTGCCAGCAGCCCGCGGGACAGGGTCACCGGGGAGCTGTTTTTT
>TRBV5-6|14|.|.|TRBJ1-1
CASSPGTQNTEAFF
TGTGCCAGCAGCCCCGGGACGCAGAACACTGAAGCTTTCTTT
>TRBV9|14|.|few|TRBJ2-3
CASSVGSSTDTQYF
TGTGCCAGCAGCGTAGGGAGTAGCACAGATACGCAGTATTTT
>TRBV30|17|TRBD1|few|TRBJ2-6
CAWSVPGQGTGANVLTF
TGTGCCTGGAGTGTACCGGGACAGGGGACTGGGGCCAACGTCCTGACTTTC
>TRBV30|14|.|few|TRBJ2-7
CAWSPPPLTFEQYF
TGTGCCTGGAGTCCGCCCCCCCTTACTTTCGAGCAGTACTTC
>TRBV2|17|.|few|TRBJ2-6
CASSLQPQGAGANVLTF
TGTGCCAGCAGTCTCCAACCCCAGGGCGCTGGGGCCAACGTCCTGACTTTC